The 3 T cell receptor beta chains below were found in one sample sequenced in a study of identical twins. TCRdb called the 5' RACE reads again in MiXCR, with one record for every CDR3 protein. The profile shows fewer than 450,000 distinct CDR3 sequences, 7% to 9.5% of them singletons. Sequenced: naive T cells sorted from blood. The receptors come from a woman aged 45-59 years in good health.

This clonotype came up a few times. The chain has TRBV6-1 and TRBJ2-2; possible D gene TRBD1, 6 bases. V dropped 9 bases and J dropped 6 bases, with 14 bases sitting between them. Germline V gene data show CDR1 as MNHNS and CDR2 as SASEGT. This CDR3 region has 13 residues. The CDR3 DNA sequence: TGTGCCAGTGGGGGCAGGCTCCCCGGGGAGCTGTTTTTT. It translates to CASGGRLPGELFF.

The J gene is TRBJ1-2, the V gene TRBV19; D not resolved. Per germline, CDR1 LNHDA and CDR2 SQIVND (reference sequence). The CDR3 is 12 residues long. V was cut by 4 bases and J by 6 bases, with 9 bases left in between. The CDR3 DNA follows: TGTGCCAGTAGTACCTACAGAGATGGCTACACCTTC. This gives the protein CASSTYRDGYTF.

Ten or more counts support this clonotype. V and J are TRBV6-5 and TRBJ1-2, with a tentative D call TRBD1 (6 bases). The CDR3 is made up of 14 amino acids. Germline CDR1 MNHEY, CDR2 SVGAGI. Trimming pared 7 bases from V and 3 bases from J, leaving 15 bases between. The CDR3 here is CASTSGAAYYGYTF. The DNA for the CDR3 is TGTGCCAGCACCTCAGGGGCAGCCTACTATGGCTACACCTTC.